Presented here are 24 T cell receptor beta chains from one specimen sequenced in a study of cytomegalovirus exposure and HLA in healthy donors. Primers: 60 Vbeta forward and 13 Jbeta reverse. Assay: immunoSEQ multiplex PCR; the TCRdb copy retains only in-frame clones and omits some. This sample's table has about 55,000 clones. Sequencing used PBMCs. The source is a woman aged 60 to 75 in good health and CMV-seropositive.

J is TRBJ2-1 and V is TRBV18, with TRBD2 matching 11 bases. The CDR3 sequence is 15 residues long. Germline CDR1 reads KGHSH; CDR2 reads LQKENI. J was trimmed by 3 bases and V by 5 bases; bases with no gene match: 3. The CDR3 protein is CASSSGLADYNEQFF. DNA of the CDR3: TGTGCCAGCTCATCGGGACTAGCGGACTACAATGAGCAGTTCTTC. Looking up the rest from reference TRBV18 and TRBJ2-1 gives the full variable domain: NAGVMQNPRHLVRRRGQEARLRCSPMKGHSHVYWYRQLPEEGLKFMVYLQKENIIDESGMPKERFSAEFPKEGPSILRIQQVVRGDSAAYFCASSSGLADYNEQFFGPGTRLTVL.

This chain links TRBV19 with TRBJ2-3; maybe TRBD2 (6 bases). Trimming stripped 10 bases from V and 0 bases from J, with 14 bases between. Germline V gene data show CDR1 as LNHDA and CDR2 as SQIVND (reference sequence). The CDR3 sequence is 14 residues long. This chain's CDR3 is CAISWGLSTDTQYF. CDR3 DNA: TGTGCCATCTCATGGGGACTGAGCACAGATACGCAGTATTTT.

The CDR3 sequence: CASSQDKAGGLYEQYF. The CDR3 nucleotides read TGTGCCAGCAGCCAAGATAAGGCAGGGGGACTGTACGAGCAGTACTTC. The chain uses TRBV4-2 and TRBJ2-7; TRBD1 might be the D (7 bases). From germline, CDR1 is LGHNA and CDR2 YNFKEQ. Trimming removed 0 bases at V and 4 bases at J, with 16 bases between. This CDR3 region has 16 residues.

The CDR3: CAISESMSNQPQHF. CDR3 DNA: TGTGCCATCAGTGAGTCTATGAGCAATCAGCCCCAGCATTTT. The chain is built from TRBV10-3 and TRBJ1-5; D is undetermined. Per germline, CDR1 ENHRY and CDR2 SYGVKD. The CDR3 is made up of 14 amino acids. Trimming left V 0 bases short and J 1 base short, with 4 bases between.

The genes are TRBV7-2 and TRBJ1-5, with a possible D match to TRBD1 (5 bases). The germline V and J ends were trimmed by 0 bases and 3 bases, with 12 bases remaining between them. The germline gives CDR1 SGHTA, CDR2 FQGNSA. The CDR3 is 16 residues long. CDR3 in DNA: TGTGCCAGCAGCTTAGCGCCGGGGGTTACCAATCAGCCCCAGCATTTT. It codes for CASSLAPGVTNQPQHF.

The chain links TRBV6-5 to TRBJ1-5; TRBD1 aligns across 7 bases. With V trimmed by 6 bases and J by 6 bases, 8 bases remained unmatched. The CDR3 sequence is 14 residues long. Germline CDR1 and CDR2: MNHEY and SVGAGI. CDR3 nucleotides: TGTGCCAGCAGGGTTGACAGGGATGTTCAGCCCCAGCATTTT. Translated: CASRVDRDVQPQHF.

This rearrangement joins TRBV14 to TRBJ2-1, with 10 bases aligning to TRBD2. Germline V gene sequence: CDR1 SGHDN, CDR2 FVKESK. This CDR3 spans 15 amino acids. The V and J ends lost 4 bases and 2 bases, in that order; junction bases with no gene match: 2. CDR3 nucleotide sequence: TGTGCCAGCAGCCCAAGCGGGGGGGCCTACAATGAGCAGTTCTTC. Protein product: CASSPSGGAYNEQFF. The whole variable domain, remainder taken from reference TRBV14 and TRBJ2-1, is EAGVTQFPSHSVIEKGQTVTLRCDPISGHDNLYWYRRVMGKEIKFLLHFVKESKQDESGMPNNRFLAERTGGTYSTLKVQPAELEDSGVYFCASSPSGGAYNEQFFGPGTRLTVL.

The genes are TRBV6-1 and TRBJ1-2; 7 bases are a match to TRBD1. Germline-derived CDR1 and CDR2 are MNHNS and SASEGT. V shed 0 bases, J shed 1 base, and the junction held 8 bases outside the gene matches. The CDR3 is 17 residues long. The CDR3 DNA is TGTGCCAGCAGTGAAGCGCCGGAGACAGGGCTTAACTATGGCTACACCTTC. Protein sequence: CASSEAPETGLNYGYTF.

The V gene is TRBV5-5, the J gene TRBJ1-2, with no clear D. Germline values: CDR1 SGHKS, CDR2 YYEKEE (reference sequence). The V end was cut by 5 bases, the J end by 3 bases, with 17 bases between. CDR3 size: 15 residues. The CDR3 DNA follows: TGTGCCAGCAGGTTCGGGGTCCCTACCCACTATGGCTACACCTTC. Protein product: CASRFGVPTHYGYTF.

V is TRBV7-9 and J is TRBJ1-6; D is unclear. The V gene's germline CDR1 is SEHNR and CDR2 FQNEAQ (reference sequence). V lost 5 bases to trimming and J lost 7 bases, with 15 bases between them. This CDR3 contains 15 residues. The CDR3 nucleotides are TGTGCCAGCAGCCCTCAAATCGGAGAAAATTCACCCCTCCACTTT. The encoded protein is CASSPQIGENSPLHF.

The CDR3 loop is CASSQTGRRETQYF. The CDR3 bases are TGCGCCAGCAGCCAGACAGGGAGGCGGGAGACCCAGTACTTC. The chain recombines TRBV5-1 with TRBJ2-5; D is perhaps TRBD1 (7 bases). In germline, CDR1 is SGHRS, CDR2 YFSETQ. V was cut by 4 bases and J by 5 bases, with 15 bases left in between. The CDR3 sequence is 14 residues long.

As concerns this clone: This same CDR3 is encoded by further DNA sequences in the sample. V gene TRBV5-8 combines with J gene TRBJ2-7; possible D gene TRBD1, 6 bases. Germline V gives CDR1 SGHTS, CDR2 YDEGEE. The V gene lost 4 bases and the J gene lost 3 bases, with 11 bases spanning the gap. This CDR3 has 13 residues. The CDR3 reads CASSPYRDYEQYF. CDR3 DNA sequence: TGTGCCAGCAGCCCCTACAGGGACTACGAGCAGTACTTC.

With respect to this clone: Mismatch with germline at one junction end may stem from a read error. The J gene is TRBJ2-5, the V gene TRBV4-1; TRBD1 matches 8 bases. The germline V gene has CDR1 MGHRA and CDR2 YSYEKL. The length of the CDR3 is 16 residues. This chain's CDR3 is CASSRGQGTSQENQYF. The CDR3 nucleotides are TGCGCCAGCAGCCGAGGACAGGGCACGTCCCAAGAGAACCAGTACTTC.

This sequence joins TRBV5-1 and TRBJ2-3, with TRBD1 matching over 10 bases. Unmatched junction bases numbered 4, after V lost 5 bases and J lost 1 base. The CDR3 covers 15 residues. Germline CDR1 and CDR2: SGHRS and YFSETQ. The chain's CDR3 is CASRSGTGGTDTQYF. The CDR3 DNA reads as TGCGCCAGCAGGTCCGGGACAGGGGGCACAGATACGCAGTATTTT.

This chain joins TRBV2 and TRBJ1-1, with D tentatively TRBD1 (6 bases). Trimming removed 6 bases at V and 4 bases at J, with 18 bases between. This CDR3 comprises 15 residues. Germline V lookup: CDR1 SNHLY, CDR2 FYNNEI. CDR3 in amino acids: CASSPREGGGTEAFF. Written as DNA, the CDR3 is TGTGCCAGCAGCCCAAGGGAGGGGGGCGGCACTGAAGCTTTCTTT.

The V and J genes are TRBV18 and TRBJ2-3; a weak D match, TRBD1 (5 bases). V shed 3 bases and J shed 0 bases, with 10 bases lying between them. The CDR3 sequence is 15 residues long. In germline, CDR1 is KGHSH, CDR2 LQKENI. The CDR3 DNA is TGTGCCAGCTCACCTAAGACAGCTAGCACAGATACGCAGTATTTT. It yields the protein CASSPKTASTDTQYF.

The V and J genes are TRBV29-1 and TRBJ1-5, with 9 bases aligning to TRBD1. Germline assignment: CDR1 SQVTM and CDR2 ANQGSEA. The V segment lost 5 bases and the J segment 5 bases; nucleotides outside the gene matches: 4. The CDR3 runs 13 residues. Written as DNA, the CDR3 is TGCAGCGTTAGGACAGGGGCCGATCAGCCCCAGCATTTT. Translating gives CSVRTGADQPQHF. Using reference TRBV29-1 and TRBJ1-5 for the parts outside the CDR3, the full variable domain is SAVISQKPSRDICQRGTSLTIQCQVDSQVTMMFWYRQQPGQSLTLIATANQGSEATYESGFVIDKFPISRPNLTFSTLTVSNMSPEDSSIYLCSVRTGADQPQHFGDGTRLSIL.

This sequence joins TRBV6-5 and TRBJ1-1, with 10 positions matching TRBD1. J lost 6 bases, V lost 6 bases, and 4 bases had no gene match. The CDR3 is 13 amino acids. Germline V lookup: CDR1 MNHEY, CDR2 SVGAGI. In nucleotides, the CDR3 is TGTGCCAGCAGGGTGACAGGGGGCCCTGAAGCTTTCTTT. Translated: CASRVTGGPEAFF.

CDR3 nucleotide sequence: TGTGCCAGCAGCTTAGATGCAGGGTGCTACACCTTC. Its protein is CASSLDAGCYTF. This sequence joins TRBV11-1 and TRBJ1-2; D may be TRBD1 (5 bases). The germline V gene encodes CDR1 SGHAT and CDR2 FQDESV (reference sequence). Trimming left V 1 base short and J 9 bases short, with 9 bases between. The CDR3 is made up of 12 amino acids.

The gene calls are TRBV11-2 and TRBJ2-5; 13 positions agree with TRBD2. V lost 3 bases to trimming and J lost 1 base; unmatched junction nucleotides: 8. Germline CDR1 is SGHAT and CDR2 is FQNNGV. The CDR3 is made up of 18 amino acids. CDR3 residues: CASSFSTGLAGLQETQYF. CDR3 DNA sequence: TGTGCCAGCAGCTTTTCGACGGGACTAGCGGGACTCCAAGAGACCCAGTACTTC.

The gene calls are TRBV18 and TRBJ2-7, with 9 bases lining up with TRBD1. The V gene's germline CDR1 is KGHSH and CDR2 LQKENI. The CDR3 has 15 amino acids. Germline trimming cut 5 bases from V and 0 bases from J; bases unmatched to any gene: 5. The CDR3, as DNA: TGTGCCAGCTCAAAGGGACAGGGAGGCTCCTACGAGCAGTACTTC. It is translated as CASSKGQGGSYEQYF.

The V gene is TRBV5-1, the J gene TRBJ1-6; D uncertain. Germline assignment: CDR1 SGHRS and CDR2 YFSETQ. The V end lost 0 bases, the J end lost 8 bases, and 6 bases lay between the germline ends. This CDR3 has 13 amino acids. CDR3 sequence (DNA): TGCGCCAGCAGCTTGGCCCCAGATTCACCCCTCCACTTT. As protein: CASSLAPDSPLHF.

The rearrangement joins TRBV28 to TRBJ2-7, with TRBD1 identical over 9 bases. This CDR3 has 17 residues. J was trimmed by 2 bases and V by 4 bases; bases with no gene match: 12. CDR1 is MDHEN and CDR2 is SYDVKM in the germline V gene. This chain's CDR3 is CASSSPRRTGVAYEQYF. Here the CDR3 DNA reads TGTGCCAGCAGTTCCCCCCGGAGGACAGGGGTGGCCTACGAGCAGTACTTC.

The chain couples TRBV29-1 to TRBJ1-1, with 8 bases identical to TRBD1. With V trimmed by 4 bases and J by 4 bases, 11 bases remained unmatched. Germline values: CDR1 SQVTM, CDR2 ANQGSEA. The CDR3 extends over 15 amino acids. The CDR3 DNA reads TGCAGCGTTGGACGGGCAGGGGGCGCGATCACTGAAGCTTTCTTT. Protein product: CSVGRAGGAITEAFF.